This T cell receptor beta chain came from a study of blood T cell repertoires in COVID-19. Across the whole study: Both acute and convalescent COVID-19 samples were obtained from the United States, Italy and Spain. The analysed material was cDNA or gDNA that came from T cells, B-cell-depleted T cells, or PBMCs.

Trimming took 7 bases from V and 6 from J, leaving 20 bases between them. Germline loops: CDR1 LNHDA, CDR2 SQIVND (reference sequence). The CDR3 has 15 residues. Enrolment of Seattle patients took place during active infection, and they were followed longitudinally. Authors' methods: Researchers report that nucleated cell counts were estimated from reference gene primer amplification. Profiled with immunoSEQ multiplex PCR; TCRdb holds only in-frame clones, not every one. That table gives V, J and clone size, and the DNA gave D and trimming. There are 150,000 to 200,000 clones in the sample; 84% occur only once, and more than 14% lies in the top ten.

This chain uses TRBV19 with TRBJ2-3; D may be TRBD2 (6 bases). The sample taken for sequencing was peripheral blood. The TCR comes from a woman aged 70 to 79 with COVID-19, enrolled during active disease. The CDR3 bases are TGTGCCAGTACCCCCGGAAAACTAGCAGGGGATACGCAGTATTTT. The encoded protein is CASTPGKLAGDTQYF. Supplemented by reference TRBV19 and TRBJ2-3, the full variable domain reads DGGITQSPKYLFRKEGQNVTLSCEQNLNHDAMYWYRQDPGQGLRLIYYSQIVNDFQKGDIAEGYSVSREKKESFPLTVTSAQKNPTAFYLCASTPGKLAGDTQYFGPGTRLTVL.